This entry is about one T cell receptor beta chain. The method was immunoSEQ multiplex PCR; TCRdb's version includes in-frame clones alone and lacks a portion of them. The sample carries 35,000 to 55,000 clones, around 82% recorded once. This record belongs to a study of blood T cell repertoires in COVID-19. Whole-study context: Collection of acute and convalescent COVID-19 samples took place in the United States, Italy and Spain.

What was sequenced was peripheral blood. The sequence was obtained from a human donor in a cohort sampled during active COVID-19.

CDR3 amino acids: CASSVVSWTTEAFF. For the CDR3, the DNA is TGTGCCAGCAGCGTAGTATCCTGGACAACTGAAGCTTTCTTT. The gene calls are TRBV9 and TRBJ1-1; possibly TRBD1 for D (5 bases). The length of the CDR3 is 14 residues. Per germline, CDR1 SGDLS and CDR2 YYNGEE. The V and J ends lost 0 bases and 5 bases respectively, with 11 bases between them.